This TCR beta chain was sequenced for a study of T-cell memory formation after mild COVID-19. TCRdb used MiXCR to reprocess the 5' RACE reads, holding one entry per CDR3 protein. The sample yields just under 350,000 distinct CDR3 sequences, approximately 13% seen once. This TCR came from a man aged 18 to 30 who had mild COVID-19 (a few samples of this study predate the infection). Cell type and time point are not known. Material: PBMCs or a T cell subset sorted from them (not recorded which).

The CDR3 region has the DNA TGTGCCAGCACCCTACTCCTAGTACAGGGAGGCCAGCCCCAGCATTTT. Its translation is CASTLLLVQGGQPQHF. The genes are TRBV7-2 and TRBJ1-5, with D maybe TRBD1 (6 bases). Germline V gives CDR1 SGHTA, CDR2 FQGNSA. V lost 7 bases and J 7 bases, leaving 23 bases between the germline ends. This CDR3 has 16 amino acids.